Shown below are 14 T cell receptor beta chains from a single sample sequenced in a study of shared clonotypes between healthy human individuals. Here immunoSEQ multiplex PCR was the method, and the copy in TCRdb shows in-frame clones only, minus some. This table has some 2,000,000 clones, about 95% appearing once. Naive CD8 cells lacked CD45RO and underwent positive selection for CCR7, leaving out terminally differentiated effector memory CD45RA+ cells. Input material: naive CD8+ T cells sorted from blood. These receptor sequences come from a man younger than 35 in good health.

This clone has a single count. The genes are TRBV29-1 and TRBJ2-7; a possible D gene is TRBD2 (5 bases). Per germline, CDR1 SQVTM and CDR2 ANQGSEA. The V gene lost 6 bases and the J gene lost 3 bases, with 21 bases spanning the gap. The CDR3 is 15 residues long. The CDR3 DNA sequence: TGCAGCGTGGGTCACTACGCCCGGGGTGACTACGAGCAGTACTTC. This sequence encodes CSVGHYARGDYEQYF.

J is TRBJ2-7 and V is TRBV5-1; D possibly corresponds to TRBD2 (5 bases). The V end was cut by 0 bases, the J end by 3 bases, with 10 bases between. The length of the CDR3 is 14 residues. The germline V gene encodes CDR1 SGHRS and CDR2 YFSETQ. CDR3 bases: TGCGCCAGCAGCTTGGTCGGGGTAAACTACGAGCAGTACTTC. It encodes CASSLVGVNYEQYF. The full variable domain, in which reference TRBV5-1 and TRBJ2-7 provide the parts outside the CDR3, is KAGVTQTPRYLIKTRGQQVTLSCSPISGHRSVSWYQQTPGQGLQFLFEYFSETQRNKGNFPGRFSGRQFSNSRSEMNVSTLELGDSALYLCASSLVGVNYEQYFGPGTRLTVT.

This sequence joins TRBV7-9 and TRBJ2-5, with D possibly matching TRBD1 (5 bases). Germline V CDR1 and CDR2: SEHNR, FQNEAQ (reference sequence). CDR3 length equals 14 residues. V lost 2 bases and J 0 bases, leaving 7 bases between the germline ends. The CDR3 DNA sequence: TGTGCCAGCAGCTTAACAGGTCACCAAGAGACCCAGTACTTC. Its translation: CASSLTGHQETQYF.

This chain links TRBV4-1 with TRBJ2-7; D is perhaps TRBD2 (5 bases). The germline V gene encodes CDR1 MGHRA and CDR2 YSYEKL. This CDR3 comprises 14 residues. V lost 4 bases, J lost 1 base, and 11 bases lay in between. CDR3 DNA sequence: TGCGCCAGCAGCCCCATCGAGGGTTCCTACGAGCAGTACTTC. This translates into CASSPIEGSYEQYF.

The genes are TRBV7-8 and TRBJ2-1; 11 nucleotides line up with TRBD2. The CDR3 covers 19 residues. The germline gives CDR1 SGHVS, CDR2 FQNEAQ. V lost 4 bases, J lost 0 bases, and 11 bases stayed unmatched. CDR3 amino acids: CASSSVSSGRINSYNEQFF. For the CDR3, the DNA is TGTGCCAGCAGCTCAGTGTCTAGCGGGAGGATCAACTCCTACAATGAGCAGTTCTTC.

As for this clone: Mismatch with germline at one junction end may stem from a read error. This sequence joins TRBV7-7 and TRBJ2-5; 7 bases map to TRBD1. Germline V lookup: CDR1 SSHAT, CDR2 FNYEAQ (reference sequence). CDR3 length equals 14 residues. CDR3 bases: TGTGCTAGCAGCCGGGACAGTCCTCAAGGGACCCAGTACTTC. Translated, it gives CASSRDSPQGTQYF.

This clone came up once. This rearrangement joins TRBV6-1 to TRBJ1-5; the match to TRBD1 covers 8 bases. The CDR3 runs to 16 residues. From germline, CDR1 is MNHNS and CDR2 SASEGT. V gave up 4 bases and J gave up 2 bases; unmatched junction bases: 7. CDR3 residues: CASSGLPGQGNQPQHF. The CDR3 DNA reads as TGTGCCAGCAGTGGCCTACCGGGACAGGGCAATCAGCCCCAGCATTTT.

The genes are TRBV2 and TRBJ2-3; D not certain. V was trimmed by 0 bases and J by 3 bases, leaving 7 bases between them. There are 14 residues in the CDR3. CDR1 and CDR2 from the germline V gene are SNHLY and FYNNEI. The CDR3 sequence: CASSEALGTDTQYF. The CDR3 DNA is TGTGCCAGCAGTGAAGCGCTGGGTACAGATACGCAGTATTTT.

The CDR3 nucleotides are TGTGCCAGCAGTGAGATAGCGGGAGGGACCGATGAGCAGTTCTTC. Translating it yields CASSEIAGGTDEQFF. The genes are TRBV27 and TRBJ2-1; 11 bases are a match to TRBD2. Germline CDR1 is MNHEY and CDR2 is SMNVEV (reference sequence). Trimming at V came to 5 bases and at J to 8 bases, leaving 8 bases not matched to a gene. The CDR3 loop spans 15 amino acids.

The chain has TRBV13 and TRBJ1-2; 7 bases fit TRBD1. V lost 1 base and J lost 2; bases outside the gene matches: 4. CDR1 is PRHDT and CDR2 is FYEKMQ in the germline V gene (reference sequence). The CDR3 is made up of 15 amino acids. This chain's CDR3 is CASSLVPGGNYGYTF. CDR3 coding DNA: TGTGCCAGCAGCTTAGTTCCAGGGGGAAACTATGGCTACACCTTC.

The rearrangement joins TRBV2 to TRBJ1-1; D remains ambiguous. Germline V gene lookup returns CDR1 SNHLY and CDR2 FYNNEI. The CDR3 length is 13 residues. The germline V and J ends were trimmed by 10 bases and 6 bases, with 18 bases remaining between them. CDR3 amino acids: CATHTDPSAEAFF. CDR3 sequence (DNA): TGTGCCACCCATACGGACCCGAGCGCTGAAGCTTTCTTT.

The chain is built from TRBV27 and TRBJ1-2; no reliable D call. The CDR3 loop spans 14 amino acids. Germline CDR1 reads MNHEY; CDR2 reads SMNVEV (reference sequence). Trimming pared 4 bases from V and 2 bases from J, leaving 11 bases between. The CDR3 DNA follows: TGTGCCAGCAGTTCCGAAGACGGGAACTATGGCTACACCTTC. It is translated as CASSSEDGNYGYTF.

The genes are TRBV4-1 and TRBJ2-7; D not certain. This CDR3 is 13 amino acids long. The germline V gene encodes CDR1 MGHRA and CDR2 YSYEKL. V shed 5 bases and J shed 4 bases, with 12 bases lying between them. The CDR3 DNA sequence: TGCGCCAGCAGCTTACGACACCTATACGAGCAGTACTTC. Its translation: CASSLRHLYEQYF.

The chain carries TRBV13 and TRBJ2-7; 7 bases agree with TRBD2. After removal of 5 bases from V and 2 bases from J, the junction contained 6 bases not matched to a gene. CDR1 and CDR2 (germline): PRHDT, FYEKMQ (reference sequence). The CDR3 spans 14 residues. The CDR3 is CASSLGGMPYEQYF. CDR3 in DNA: TGTGCCAGCAGCCTGGGGGGGATGCCCTACGAGCAGTACTTC.